The 28 T cell receptor beta chains below all came from one sample that was sequenced in a study of OX40 agonist ivuxolimab in advanced cancers. This table comes from immunoSEQ multiplex PCR, and its TCRdb copy is limited to in-frame clones, with some not included. Here the sample spans approximately 55,000 clones, more than 75% being singletons. Sequenced here: CD4+ or CD8+ T cells sorted from blood, sampled in a trial of the OX40 agonist ivuxolimab. These receptor sequences come from an adult with an advanced solid tumor such as melanoma, head and neck, liver or kidney cancer.

The count of this clone is one. The chain uses TRBV6-5 and TRBJ2-7; D may correspond to TRBD1 or TRBD2 (5 bases each). Trimming cost V 4 bases and J 0 bases, with 16 bases left between them. CDR1 and CDR2 from the germline V gene are MNHEY and SVGAGI. The length of the CDR3 is 16 residues. For the CDR3, the DNA is TGTGCCAGCAGTTTCTCGGGGACGGGGAACTCCTACGAGCAGTACTTC. Translated, it gives CASSFSGTGNSYEQYF.

The J gene is TRBJ2-1, the V gene TRBV5-4; 10 nucleotides align to TRBD2. Germline V gene data show CDR1 as SGHNT and CDR2 as YYREEE (reference sequence). Trimming at V came to 4 bases and at J to 6 bases, leaving 7 bases not matched to a gene. This CDR3 spans 15 amino acids. CDR3 nucleotides: TGTGCCAGCAGCGGGGGGGCTAGCGGGAGCAATGAGCAGTTCTTC. This codes for CASSGGASGSNEQFF.

Only one count was recorded for this clone. This rearrangement joins TRBV5-4 to TRBJ2-7, with D possibly TRBD1 on 6 matching bases. Germline CDR1 is SGHNT and CDR2 is YYREEE (reference sequence). Trimming took 3 bases from V and 4 from J, leaving 17 bases between them. This CDR3 spans 15 amino acids. The CDR3 sequence is CASSYLQQGFYEQYF. CDR3 nucleotide sequence: TGTGCCAGCAGCTACCTTCAGCAGGGGTTTTACGAGCAGTACTTC.

V gene TRBV25-1 combines with J gene TRBJ2-3; D may be TRBD1 or TRBD2 (5 bases each). The germline gives CDR1 MGHDK, CDR2 SYGVNS. The CDR3 is 14 residues long. V was trimmed by 10 bases and J by 3 bases, leaving 17 bases between them. This CDR3 is CANHRDDKTDTQYF. CDR3 in DNA: TGTGCCAACCACCGGGACGATAAAACAGATACGCAGTATTTT.

The chain carries TRBV7-2 and TRBJ2-1, with D possibly matching TRBD1 (6 bases). Trimming stripped 6 bases from V and 5 bases from J, with 20 bases between. This CDR3 is 16 amino acids long. Germline V lookup: CDR1 SGHTA, CDR2 FQGNSA. CDR3 residues: CASRRNRARYNNEQFF. In DNA form, the CDR3 reads TGTGCCAGCAGACGAAACAGGGCCCGATACAACAATGAGCAGTTCTTC.

The V and J genes are TRBV7-9 and TRBJ2-6; D gene unclear. V lost 1 base and J lost 5, with 9 bases in between. The CDR3 runs to 15 residues. The germline gives CDR1 SEHNR, CDR2 FQNEAQ (reference sequence). The CDR3: CASSLGYRRANVLTF. The CDR3 DNA reads as TGTGCCAGCAGCTTAGGGTACCGGCGGGCCAACGTCCTGACTTTC.

Details on this clone: This same CDR3 is encoded by further DNA sequences in the sample. The chain uses TRBV12-5 and TRBJ1-2; D gene unclear. The CDR3 consists of 13 residues. Trimming stripped 5 bases from V and 4 bases from J, with 11 bases between. Germline V CDR1 and CDR2: LGHNT, FRNRAP. CDR3: CASGPSGSYGYTF. The CDR3 DNA follows: TGTGCTAGTGGTCCCTCGGGGTCCTATGGCTACACCTTC.

The rearrangement uses TRBV7-9 and TRBJ2-6, with D perhaps being TRBD1 or TRBD2 (7 bases each). The germline gives CDR1 SEHNR, CDR2 FQNEAQ (reference sequence). Trimming shortened V by 5 bases and J by 0 bases, and 17 bases separated the two germline ends. CDR3 length equals 18 residues. Here the CDR3 reads CASSPPPGGDSGANVLTF. The CDR3 DNA is TGTGCCAGCAGCCCGCCCCCAGGGGGGGACTCTGGGGCCAACGTCCTGACTTTC.

The chain combines TRBV10-2 with TRBJ2-2; D gene unclear. CDR1 WSHSY and CDR2 SAAADI come from the germline V gene. CDR3 length: 12 amino acids. The ends were cut back, 6 bases at V and 9 bases at J, with 11 bases in the middle. The CDR3 loop reads CASRLTGRELFF. The CDR3 bases are TGCGCCAGCAGGTTAACCGGGCGGGAGCTGTTTTTT.

This clone came up once. The chain couples TRBV28 to TRBJ1-6; 8 nucleotides align to TRBD1. CDR1 is MDHEN, CDR2 SYDVKM, per germline. The CDR3 extends over 19 amino acids. The V and J ends lost 3 bases and 1 base, in that order; junction bases with no gene match: 11. The CDR3 sequence is CASSFGVLTGVSYNSPLHF. CDR3 nucleotide sequence: TGTGCCAGCAGTTTCGGTGTCCTGACAGGGGTTTCCTATAATTCACCCCTCCACTTT.

The chain combines TRBV19 with TRBJ2-1, with D unclear. CDR3 length: 15 amino acids. The germline CDR1 and CDR2 sequences are LNHDA and SQIVND (reference sequence). V lost 3 bases to trimming and J lost 0 bases, with 9 bases between them. The DNA of the CDR3 is TGTGCCAGTAGTATGCCCAGGCTCTCCTACAATGAGCAGTTCTTC. Translation: CASSMPRLSYNEQFF.

The chain links TRBV30 to TRBJ2-1; 7 nucleotides align to TRBD2. V shed 2 bases and J 2 bases; nucleotides not matched to a gene: 3. The CDR3 is 14 residues long. Germline loops: CDR1 GTSNPN, CDR2 SVGIG (reference sequence). The CDR3 DNA is TGTGCCTGGAGTACTAGCGAAACCTACAATGAGCAGTTCTTC. Translation gives CAWSTSETYNEQFF.

This clone was picked up one time. This sample includes further DNA sequences coding for the same CDR3. This sequence joins TRBV9 and TRBJ2-1; 9 positions agree with TRBD2. The CDR3 loop spans 15 amino acids. Trimming removed 2 bases from V and 1 base from J; junction bases left unmatched: 1. Germline V gene data show CDR1 as SGDLS and CDR2 as YYNGEE. The CDR3 protein is CASSVSGSSYNEQFF. CDR3 sequence (DNA): TGTGCCAGCAGCGTTAGCGGGAGTTCCTACAATGAGCAGTTCTTC.

The chain uses TRBV5-4 and TRBJ1-3, with D uncertain. CDR1 SGHNT and CDR2 YYREEE come from the germline V gene (reference sequence). This CDR3 has 15 residues. V was shortened by 0 bases and J by 0 bases, with 7 bases between the two germline ends. The CDR3 sequence: CASSLEVNSGNTIYF. The CDR3 nucleotides read TGTGCCAGCAGCTTGGAGGTTAACTCTGGAAACACCATATATTTT.

This clone appeared a single time. This rearrangement joins TRBV6-5 to TRBJ2-5, with TRBD2 matching over 7 bases. V was pared by 0 bases and J by 7 bases, with 5 bases of the junction left unmatched. There are 14 residues in the CDR3. Germline CDR1 is MNHEY and CDR2 is SVGAGI. CDR3 residues: CASSYSPSGSTQYF. The DNA of the CDR3 is TGTGCCAGCAGTTACTCACCTAGCGGATCGACCCAGTACTTC.

The gene calls are TRBV6-5 and TRBJ2-7, with a possible D match to TRBD1 (6 bases). The CDR3 contains 12 residues. V lost 6 bases and J lost 3, with 9 bases in between. Looked up from germline, CDR1 is MNHEY and CDR2 is SVGAGI. This CDR3 reads CASSLQGYEQYF. As DNA, the CDR3 is TGTGCCAGCAGCCTACAGGGCTACGAGCAGTACTTC.

The chain employs TRBV18 and TRBJ2-2, with 9 bases that match TRBD1. The V gene's germline CDR1 is KGHSH and CDR2 LQKENI. V shed 6 bases, J shed 6 bases, and the junction held 8 bases outside the gene matches. The CDR3 loop spans 15 amino acids. CDR3: CASSLSRQGAGELFF. The CDR3 nucleotides read TGTGCCAGCTCTCTATCACGACAGGGGGCCGGGGAGCTGTTTTTT. The complete variable domain, with remaining parts taken from reference TRBV18 and TRBJ2-2, reads NAGVMQNPRHLVRRRGQEARLRCSPMKGHSHVYWYRQLPEEGLKFMVYLQKENIIDESGMPKERFSAEFPKEGPSILRIQQVVRGDSAAYFCASSLSRQGAGELFFGEGSRLTVL.

The gene calls are TRBV7-8 and TRBJ2-7; D remains ambiguous. Per the germline V gene, CDR1 is SGHVS and CDR2 is FQNEAQ. The CDR3 is made up of 13 amino acids. Trimming took off 5 bases at V and 2 bases at J, with 10 bases between the two ends. The CDR3 sequence is CASSIVVTYEQYF. Written as DNA, the CDR3 is TGTGCCAGCAGCATAGTTGTCACCTACGAGCAGTACTTC.

The chain is built from TRBV28 and TRBJ1-5; D is unclear. The CDR3 runs to 12 residues. Germline V CDR1 and CDR2: MDHEN, SYDVKM. Trimming pared 3 bases from V and 6 bases from J, leaving 6 bases between. CDR3 in amino acids: CASSFRIQPQHF. The DNA of the CDR3 is TGTGCCAGCAGTTTCAGGATTCAGCCCCAGCATTTT.

This chain connects TRBV9 to TRBJ2-7; 9 positions match TRBD1. This CDR3 is built from 16 residues. V lost 0 bases to trimming and J lost 4 bases; unmatched junction nucleotides: 8. Germline V gene lookup returns CDR1 SGDLS and CDR2 YYNGEE. This CDR3 reads CASSVAPGTGPYEQYF. Written as DNA, the CDR3 is TGTGCCAGCAGCGTAGCCCCCGGGACAGGGCCGTACGAGCAGTACTTC.

V and J are TRBV10-3 and TRBJ1-3; TRBD1 agrees at 12 bases. The CDR3 sequence is 16 residues long. CDR1 is ENHRY and CDR2 is SYGVKD in the germline V gene. Unmatched junction bases numbered 4, after V lost 6 bases and J lost 1 base. The CDR3 DNA follows: TGTGCCATCAGGGGGACAGGGGGCTCTTCTGGAAACACCATATATTTT. Amino acid sequence: CAIRGTGGSSGNTIYF.

J is TRBJ2-7 and V is TRBV7-2; possibly TRBD2 for D (6 bases). The V gene lost 3 bases and the J gene lost 7 bases, with 16 bases spanning the gap. CDR1 and CDR2 from the germline V gene are SGHTA and FQGNSA. There are 14 residues in the CDR3. The CDR3 reads CASSFLDGRGEQYF. CDR3 in DNA: TGTGCCAGCAGCTTCCTGGACGGGCGGGGAGAGCAGTACTTC. Looking up the rest from reference TRBV7-2 and TRBJ2-7 gives the full variable domain: GAGVSQSPSNKVTEKGKDVELRCDPISGHTALYWYRQSLGQGLEFLIYFQGNSAPDKSGLPSDRFSAERTGGSVSTLTIQRTQQEDSAVYLCASSFLDGRGEQYFGPGTRLTVT.

This rearrangement joins TRBV5-4 to TRBJ1-3; D is possibly TRBD1 (5 bases). Germline-derived CDR1 and CDR2 are SGHNT and YYREEE (reference sequence). The CDR3 contains 14 residues. V lost 2 bases and J lost 2, with 8 bases in between. CDR3 region: CASSFQQAGNTIYF. CDR3 sequence (DNA): TGTGCCAGCAGCTTCCAACAGGCTGGAAACACCATATATTTT.

The rearrangement links TRBV30 to TRBJ2-7; no definite D call. Germline V lookup: CDR1 GTSNPN, CDR2 SVGIG (reference sequence). This CDR3 region has 14 residues. Trimming stripped 0 bases from V and 0 bases from J, with 9 bases between. CDR3 DNA: TGTGCCTGGAGTGTACCCAGGAGCTCCTACGAGCAGTACTTC. Translated, it gives CAWSVPRSSYEQYF.

This chain links TRBV6-5 with TRBJ2-2; D gene ambiguous. Germline-derived CDR1 and CDR2 are MNHEY and SVGAGI. Between the trimmed V and J ends, which lost 0 bases and 6 bases, there was a span of 5 bases. This CDR3 contains 13 residues. The CDR3 region is CASSYSTPGELFF. The CDR3 DNA follows: TGTGCCAGCAGTTACTCTACCCCCGGGGAGCTGTTTTTT.

This sequence joins TRBV4-1 and TRBJ2-7, with 9 bases that match TRBD2. Germline assignment: CDR1 MGHRA and CDR2 YSYEKL. V shed 3 bases, J shed 2 bases, and the junction held 11 bases outside the gene matches. The CDR3 sequence is 17 residues long. CDR3 nucleotides: TGCGCCAGCAGCCATGTGACTAGCGGAACCTCCCCCTACGAGCAGTACTTC. It is translated as CASSHVTSGTSPYEQYF.

V gene TRBV11-3 combines with J gene TRBJ2-1, with a weak D call TRBD2 (5 bases). V was cut by 2 bases and J by 7 bases, with 18 bases left in between. The CDR3 consists of 16 residues. The germline gives CDR1 SGHNT, CDR2 YENEEA. CDR3 protein: CASSLSGTLPGNEQFF. In DNA, the CDR3 is TGTGCCAGCAGCTTATCGGGTACCCTTCCGGGGAATGAGCAGTTCTTC.

The chain combines TRBV5-1 with TRBJ2-1; 7 nucleotides line up with TRBD1. The CDR3 runs to 14 residues. Germline V gene data show CDR1 as SGHRS and CDR2 as YFSETQ. V lost 0 bases, J lost 7 bases, and 4 bases stayed unmatched. The CDR3 spells CASSLEQGRNEQFF. CDR3 nucleotide sequence: TGCGCCAGCAGCTTGGAACAGGGGAGAAATGAGCAGTTCTTC.